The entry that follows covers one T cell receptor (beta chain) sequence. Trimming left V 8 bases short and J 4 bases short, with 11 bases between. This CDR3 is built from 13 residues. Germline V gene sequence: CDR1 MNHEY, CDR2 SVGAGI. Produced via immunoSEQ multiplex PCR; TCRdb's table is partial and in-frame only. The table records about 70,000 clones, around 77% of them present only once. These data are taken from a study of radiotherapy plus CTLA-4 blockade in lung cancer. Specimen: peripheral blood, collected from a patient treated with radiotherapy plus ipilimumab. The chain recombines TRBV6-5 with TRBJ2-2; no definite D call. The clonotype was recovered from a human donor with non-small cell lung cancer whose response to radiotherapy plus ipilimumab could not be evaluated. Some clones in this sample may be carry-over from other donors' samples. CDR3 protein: CASFGSGTGELFF. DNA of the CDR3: TGTGCCAGCTTCGGGTCGGGCACCGGGGAGCTGTTTTTT.